A selection of T cell receptor beta chains follows, all from one sample in a study of neurological immune-mediated disorders. Using its own MiXCR run on the 5' RACE reads, TCRdb lists one record per CDR3 protein. The table shows 55,000 to 75,000 distinct CDR3 sequences, with around 5.2% occurring only once. Material for sequencing was PBMCs. These receptors were taken from a woman aged 25 to 45 with multiple sclerosis. The CDR3 runs from the conserved cysteine through the conserved F or W. The D gene is left open where the match is weak. Some rows mark clone size as missing; the rest say once, few, many or name a class of expanded clone.

abundance	v_gene	j_gene	d_gene	CDR3aa	CDR3nt
medium-sized	TRBV28	TRBJ2-1	TRBD2	CASSQIAGGLNEQFF	TGTGCCAGCAGTCAGATAGCGGGGGGACTCAATGAGCAGTTCTTC
many	TRBV6-5	TRBJ2-2	-	CASSSVSSRGTGELFF	TGTGCCAGCAGTTCGGTTTCATCCCGAGGGACCGGGGAGCTGTTTTTT
many	TRBV7-3	TRBJ2-1	-	CASLDPRRNEQFF	TGTGCCAGCCTGGACCCTCGGAGGAATGAGCAGTTCTTC
-	TRBV28	TRBJ2-1	-	CASSFVPGSYNEQFF	TGTGCCAGCAGTTTCGTCCCCGGCTCCTACAATGAGCAGTTCTTC
-	TRBV27	TRBJ2-5	TRBD2	CASSTTSGGVETQYF	TGTGCCAGCAGTACGACTAGCGGGGGGGTAGAGACCCAGTACTTC
many	TRBV7-9	TRBJ2-3	-	CASRYAGAAITDTQYF	TGTGCCAGCAGGTACGCCGGGGCAGCTATTACAGATACGCAGTATTTT
many	TRBV15	TRBJ2-3	-	CATSRGEQETDTQYF	TGTGCCACCAGCAGAGGGGAACAGGAGACAGATACGCAGTATTTT
many	TRBV20-1	TRBJ2-1	TRBD2	CSASKPTGGAYNEQFF	TGCAGTGCTAGTAAGCCAACGGGGGGGGCCTACAATGAGCAGTTCTTC
many	TRBV10-3	TRBJ1-4	-	CAISEDSGGEKLFF	TGTGCCATCAGTGAAGACAGTGGAGGTGAAAAACTGTTTTTT
many	TRBV29-1	TRBJ1-1	TRBD1	CSVIGQGLVMNTEAFF	TGCAGCGTCATAGGACAGGGACTGGTTATGAACACTGAAGCTTTCTTT
-	TRBV20-1	TRBJ1-6	-	CSAWRGDPYNSPLNF	TGCAGTGCCTGGAGGGGGGACCCCTATAATTCACCCCTCAACTTT
-	TRBV2	TRBJ1-6	-	CASSERHRVSPLNF	TGTGCCAGCAGTGAAAGGCACAGGGTTTCACCCCTCAACTTT
many	TRBV6-6	TRBJ2-3	-	CASKFDTQYF	TGTGCCAGCAAGTTCGATACGCAGTATTTT
few	TRBV18	TRBJ2-2	-	CASSQRQVANTGELFF	TGTGCCAGCTCGCAGCGACAGGTCGCGAACACCGGGGAGCTGTTTTTT
few	TRBV3-1	TRBJ2-3	-	CASSPVGGAVTDTQYF	TGTGCCAGCAGCCCCGTGGGGGGGGCAGTCACAGATACGCAGTATTTT
many	TRBV5-1	TRBJ2-7	TRBD1	CASSQQPGQGYEQYF	TGCGCCAGCAGCCAACAACCGGGACAGGGTTACGAGCAGTACTTC
-	TRBV9	TRBJ1-2	-	CASSPRDGDPYGYTF	TGTGCCAGCAGCCCCCGGGACGGGGACCCCTATGGCTACACCTTC
many	TRBV5-1	TRBJ2-1	TRBD2	CASSLASSGGQTRFF	TGCGCCAGCAGCTTGGCCTCTAGCGGGGGCCAAACGCGGTTCTTC
few	TRBV7-9	TRBJ1-5	TRBD1	CASSKDRSNQPQNF	TGTGCCAGCAGCAAGGACAGGAGCAATCAGCCCCAGAATTTT
few	TRBV5-8	TRBJ2-1	TRBD1	CASSFHLQGQIYNEQFF	TGTGCCAGCAGCTTTCACCTACAGGGACAGATCTACAATGAGCAGTTCTTC
many	TRBV3-1	TRBJ2-5	-	CASSSDREGETQYF	TGTGCCAGCAGCTCTGACAGGGAGGGAGAGACCCAGTACTTC
many	TRBV4-1	TRBJ2-3	-	CASSQAPVPGTDTQYF	TGCGCCAGCAGCCAAGCCCCTGTTCCTGGCACAGATACGCAGTATTTT
many	TRBV5-6	TRBJ2-1	-	CASSLGLADNEQFF	TGTGCCAGCAGCTTGGGTCTAGCTGACAATGAGCAGTTCTTC
many	TRBV5-1	TRBJ2-5	TRBD2	CASSGMELAGQETQYF	TGCGCCAGCAGCGGTATGGAACTAGCGGGACAAGAGACCCAGTACTTC
few	TRBV5-1	TRBJ2-4	TRBD1	CASSMSGQGWYF	TGCGCCAGCAGCATGTCTGGACAGGGATGGTACTTC
many	TRBV9	TRBJ1-6	-	CASSVVSVDSPLHF	TGTGCCAGCAGCGTAGTATCTGTGGATTCACCCCTCCACTTT
few	TRBV12-3/TRBV12-4	TRBJ1-6	TRBD1	CASSGQGPTISPLHF	TGTGCCAGCAGTGGACAGGGCCCCACCATTTCACCCCTCCACTTT
few	TRBV20-1	TRBJ1-5	-	CSAPRPGSNQPQNF	TGCAGTGCTCCACGTCCAGGTAGCAATCAGCCCCAGAATTTT
many	TRBV12-3/TRBV12-4	TRBJ2-7	-	CASSLGDYEQYF	TGTGCCAGCAGTTTAGGAGACTACGAGCAGTACTTC
many	TRBV6-5	TRBJ1-1	-	CASSYSFDSYEAFF	TGTGCCAGCAGTTACTCCTTTGACAGCTATGAAGCTTTCTTT
many	TRBV28	TRBJ2-1	TRBD2	CASRESGGASGEQFF	TGTGCCAGCAGGGAAAGCGGGGGGGCCTCCGGTGAGCAGTTCTTC
many	TRBV5-1	TRBJ2-4	-	CASSLDSAGFGTKNIQYF	TGCGCCAGCAGCTTGGATTCGGCGGGGTTTGGGACCAAAAACATTCAGTACTTC
-	TRBV7-2	TRBJ2-1	-	CASSPLGGGGTNNEQFF	TGTGCCAGCAGCCCCCTAGGGGGCGGGGGGACTAACAATGAGCAGTTCTTC
many	TRBV5-1	TRBJ2-1	TRBD2	CAIRWGGFNEQFF	TGCGCCATCCGGTGGGGGGGTTTCAATGAGCAGTTCTTC
many	TRBV2	TRBJ1-4	-	CASSVRGDEKLFF	TGTGCCAGCAGTGTCCGGGGGGATGAAAAACTGTTTTTT
many	TRBV9	TRBJ2-1	-	CASSVEWRNNEQFF	TGTGCCAGCAGCGTAGAGTGGCGGAACAATGAGCAGTTCTTC